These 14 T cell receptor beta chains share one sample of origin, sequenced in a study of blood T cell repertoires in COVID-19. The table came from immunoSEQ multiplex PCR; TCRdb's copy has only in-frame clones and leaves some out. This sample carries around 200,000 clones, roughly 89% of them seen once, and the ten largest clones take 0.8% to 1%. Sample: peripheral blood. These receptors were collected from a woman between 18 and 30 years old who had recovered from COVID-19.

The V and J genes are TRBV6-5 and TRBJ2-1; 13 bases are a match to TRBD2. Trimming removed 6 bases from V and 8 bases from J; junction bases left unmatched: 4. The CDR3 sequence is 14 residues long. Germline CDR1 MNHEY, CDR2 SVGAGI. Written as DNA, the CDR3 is TGTGCCAGCAGCCCGGGACTAGCGGGATATGAGCAGTTCTTC. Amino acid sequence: CASSPGLAGYEQFF.

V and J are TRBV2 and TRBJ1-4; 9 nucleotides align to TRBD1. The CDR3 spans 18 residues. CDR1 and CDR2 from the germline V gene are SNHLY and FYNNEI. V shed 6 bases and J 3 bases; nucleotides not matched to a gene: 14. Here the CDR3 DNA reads TGTGCCAGCAGGTGGGACAGGGCTGGTTCTAGTGCTAATGAAAAACTGTTTTTT. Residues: CASRWDRAGSSANEKLFF.

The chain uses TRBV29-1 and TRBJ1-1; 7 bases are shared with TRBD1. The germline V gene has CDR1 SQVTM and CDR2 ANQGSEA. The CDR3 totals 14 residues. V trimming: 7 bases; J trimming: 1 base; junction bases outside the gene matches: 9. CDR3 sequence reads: CSAGGQTPNTEAFF. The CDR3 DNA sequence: TGCAGCGCCGGGGGACAGACACCGAACACTGAAGCTTTCTTT.

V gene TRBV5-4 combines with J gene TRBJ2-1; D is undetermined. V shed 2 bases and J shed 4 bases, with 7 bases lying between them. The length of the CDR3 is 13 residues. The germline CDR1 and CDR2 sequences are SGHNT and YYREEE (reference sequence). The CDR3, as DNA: TGTGCCAGCAGCTTCGAGAGATACAATGAGCAGTTCTTC. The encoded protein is CASSFERYNEQFF.

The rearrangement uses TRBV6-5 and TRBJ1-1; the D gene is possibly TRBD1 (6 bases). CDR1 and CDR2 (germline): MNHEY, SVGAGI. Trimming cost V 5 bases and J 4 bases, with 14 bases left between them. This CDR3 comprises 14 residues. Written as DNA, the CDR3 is TGTGCCAGCAGTCCGACAGGCTTGGGCACTGAAGCTTTCTTT. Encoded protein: CASSPTGLGTEAFF.

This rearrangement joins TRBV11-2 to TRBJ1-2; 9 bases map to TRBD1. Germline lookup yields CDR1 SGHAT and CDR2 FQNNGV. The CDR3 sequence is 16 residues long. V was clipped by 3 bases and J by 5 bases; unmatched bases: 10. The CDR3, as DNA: TGTGCCAGCAGCTTGGACCGGGACAGGGTTTTATATGGCTACACCTTC. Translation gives CASSLDRDRVLYGYTF. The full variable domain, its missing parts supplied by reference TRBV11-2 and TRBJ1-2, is EAGVAQSPRYKIIEKRQSVAFWCNPISGHATLYWYQQILGQGPKLLIQFQNNGVVDDSQLPKDRFSAERLKGVDSTLKIQPAKLEDSAVYLCASSLDRDRVLYGYTFGSGTRLTVV.

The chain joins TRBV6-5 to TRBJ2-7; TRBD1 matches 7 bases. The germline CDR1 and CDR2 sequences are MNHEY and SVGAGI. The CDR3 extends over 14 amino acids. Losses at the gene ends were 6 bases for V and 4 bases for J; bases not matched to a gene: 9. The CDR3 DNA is TGTGCCAGCAGGAAAACAGGGGCCTTGTACGAGCAGTACGTC. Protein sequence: CASRKTGALYEQYV.

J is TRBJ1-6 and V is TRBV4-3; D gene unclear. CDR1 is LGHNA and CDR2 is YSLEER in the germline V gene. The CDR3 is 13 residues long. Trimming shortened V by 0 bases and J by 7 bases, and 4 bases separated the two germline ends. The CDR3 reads CASSQDPNSPLHF. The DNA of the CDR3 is TGCGCCAGCAGCCAAGACCCAAATTCACCCCTCCACTTT.

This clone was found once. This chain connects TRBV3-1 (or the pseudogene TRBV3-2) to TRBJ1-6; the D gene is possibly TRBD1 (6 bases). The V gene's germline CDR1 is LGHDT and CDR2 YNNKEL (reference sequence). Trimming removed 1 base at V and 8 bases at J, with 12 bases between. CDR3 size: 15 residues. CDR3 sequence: CASSQGPQGYSPLHF. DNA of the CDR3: TGTGCCAGCAGCCAAGGTCCGCAGGGGTATTCACCCCTCCACTTT.

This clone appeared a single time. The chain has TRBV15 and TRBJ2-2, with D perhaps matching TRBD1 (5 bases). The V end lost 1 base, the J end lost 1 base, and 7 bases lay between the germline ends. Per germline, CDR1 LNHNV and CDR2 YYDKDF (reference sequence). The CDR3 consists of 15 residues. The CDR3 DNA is TGTGCCACCAGCAGAGTAGGACAGAACACCGGGGAGCTGTTTTTT. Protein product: CATSRVGQNTGELFF. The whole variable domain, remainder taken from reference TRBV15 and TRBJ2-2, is DAMVIQNPRYQVTQFGKPVTLSCSQTLNHNVMYWYQQKSSQAPKLLFHYYDKDFNNEADTPDNFQSRRPNTSFCFLDIRSPGLGDTAMYLCATSRVGQNTGELFFGEGSRLTVL.

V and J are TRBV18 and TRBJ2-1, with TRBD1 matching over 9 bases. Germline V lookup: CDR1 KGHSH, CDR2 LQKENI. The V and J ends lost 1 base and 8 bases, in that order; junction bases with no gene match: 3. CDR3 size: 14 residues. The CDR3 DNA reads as TGTGCCAGCTCACCACGACAGGGGGGCGATGAGCAGTTCTTC. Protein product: CASSPRQGGDEQFF. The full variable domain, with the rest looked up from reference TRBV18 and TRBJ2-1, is NAGVMQNPRHLVRRRGQEARLRCSPMKGHSHVYWYRQLPEEGLKFMVYLQKENIIDESGMPKERFSAEFPKEGPSILRIQQVVRGDSAAYFCASSPRQGGDEQFFGPGTRLTVL.

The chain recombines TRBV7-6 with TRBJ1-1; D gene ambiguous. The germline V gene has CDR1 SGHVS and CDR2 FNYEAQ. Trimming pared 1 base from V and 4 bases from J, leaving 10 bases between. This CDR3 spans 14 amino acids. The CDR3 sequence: CASSLGTGSTEAFF. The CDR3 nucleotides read TGTGCCAGCAGCTTAGGGACGGGGAGCACTGAAGCTTTCTTT.

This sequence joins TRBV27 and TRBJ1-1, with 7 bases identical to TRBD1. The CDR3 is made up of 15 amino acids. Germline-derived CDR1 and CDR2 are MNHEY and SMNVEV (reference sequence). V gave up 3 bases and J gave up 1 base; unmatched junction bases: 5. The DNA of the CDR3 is TGTGCCAGCAGTTTCGGGACAGACCCGAACACTGAAGCTTTCTTT. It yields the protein CASSFGTDPNTEAFF.

CDR3 DNA sequence: TGTGCCAGCAGGCTAGACAGGACAACTAATTCACCCCTCCACTTT. This translates into CASRLDRTTNSPLHF. The chain uses TRBV28 and TRBJ1-6; tentatively, D is TRBD1 (6 bases). Germline values: CDR1 MDHEN, CDR2 SYDVKM. The CDR3 loop spans 15 amino acids. V was cut by 6 bases and J by 6 bases, with 15 bases left in between.